This T cell receptor beta chain is from a study of T cells in Graves' hyperthyroidism and ophthalmopathy. General study points: Model predictions of ophthalmopathy came a median approximately 6.8 months before onset. Peripheral blood also featured most of the thyroid clonotypes expanded above 0.001.

Amplification of TCR beta CDR3 regions was performed using RNA transcripts as template. Primed by the HTBI set, a first-round RT-PCR was run on the TCR CDR3. MiXCR, run by TCRdb on the multiplex PCR reads, gives a single entry per CDR3 protein. The table records 650,000 to 750,000 distinct CDR3 sequences, approximately 15% of them present only once. With 1 base removed from V and 8 bases from J, the gap between germline ends came to 15 bases. Germline loops: CDR1 SGHAT, CDR2 FQDESV (reference sequence). The CDR3 spans 15 residues. The PBMCs were sourced from fresh peripheral blood (about 10 ml). Points on this clonotype: Its antigen remains unknown.

Material: blood. The chain links TRBV11-1 to TRBJ2-1, with D uncertain. This receptor was identified in a woman under 30 with Graves' hyperthyroidism. The CDR3, as DNA: TGTGCCAGCAGCTTAGACCTCGACCGAGTGGATGAGCAGTTCTTC. Translation: CASSLDLDRVDEQFF.